This paragraph reports one T cell receptor (beta chain). What it binds is unknown. A single record per CDR3 protein comes from TCRdb applying MiXCR to the 5' RACE reads. The sample shows about 890,000 distinct CDR3 sequences, approximately 13% of them seen only once. The entry originates in a study of identical twins. Broader study findings: Beta clonotypes that were abundant in cord blood contained fewer insertions, a pattern absent from memory repertoires. Alpha sequences out of frame and shared by twins had excess low generation probability. Conclusions came from cross-sectional statistical analysis, not from following the same donors. The degree of excess twin sharing was weaker in beta out-of-frame sequences.

This CDR3 is 13 amino acids long. Germline lookup yields CDR1 SQVTM and CDR2 ANQGSEA. V lost 1 base to trimming and J lost 3 bases, with 9 bases between them. The sample also formed part of further work on yellow fever vaccine responses in identical twins.

This receptor was obtained from a woman in her late teens or twenties in good health. V usage is TRBV29-1 and J usage is TRBJ1-1; D might be TRBD1 (5 bases). Sequences were obtained from PBMCs. In DNA form, the CDR3 reads TGCAGCGTTGAAGGAGGGACTGACACTGAAGCTTTCTTT. The encoded protein is CSVEGGTDTEAFF.